This TCR beta chain was found in a study of T-cell reconstitution after alpha-beta-depleted transplantation in children. The CDR3 is made up of 13 amino acids. V was pared by 0 bases and J by 13 bases, with 12 bases between. The germline V gene encodes CDR1 LNHNV and CDR2 YYDKDF (reference sequence). This clonotype was picked up many times. Unique molecular identifiers were used to barcode this TCRbeta library. Each CDR3 protein is one row after TCRdb ran MiXCR on the PCR reads. Of about 270,000 distinct CDR3 sequences listed, 9.9% are singletons. The TCR sequence derives from a human donor who donated a stem cell graft to a child with SCID. The sequences come from PBMCs from the stem cell graft donor, collected from the stem cell graft. The V call is TRBV15, the J call TRBJ2-2, with D unresolved. The CDR3 DNA sequence: TGTGCCACCAGCAGAGATGGGAAGAGCAGGCTGTTTTTT. It encodes CATSRDGKSRLFF.